Below, one T cell receptor (beta chain) is given with its context. What it binds is not known. The data originate from a study of regulatory dendritic cells for organ transplantation. Study-level background: Regulatory dendritic cells were monocyte-derived, receiving vitamin D3 on days 0 and 4 and IL-10 on day 4.

Sorted subsets were CFSE-labeled and cultured roughly 5 days with allogeneic dendritic cells. The protocol was immunoSEQ multiplex PCR, while the TCRdb copy is restricted to in-frame clones and leaves out a portion. The sample gives some 13,000 clones, more than 75% of which show up once; approximately 1.1% is in the top ten. Sequenced material: naive CD8+ T cells from blood cultured with regulatory dendritic cells. Described subset: CD45RA+ naive T cells. The sequence derives from a human donor in good health.

The CDR3 DNA reads as TGTGCCAGTAGGACAGGGAGGCATGGCTACACCTTC. Its translation: CASRTGRHGYTF. The chain carries TRBV19 and TRBJ1-2; 7 bases fit TRBD1. The CDR3 is 12 residues long. Germline-derived CDR1 and CDR2 are LNHDA and SQIVND (reference sequence). V dropped 6 bases and J dropped 6; count of bases not matched to a gene: 4.